This is a list of T cell receptor beta chains from one sample in a study of blood T cell repertoires in COVID-19. Generated by immunoSEQ multiplex PCR, the TCRdb table keeps only in-frame clones and is missing some. The data contain around 300,000 clones, approximately 86% of them singletons. The sample taken for sequencing was peripheral blood. The receptors derive from a woman aged 25 to 45 who had recovered from COVID-19. The conserved cysteine and the conserved F or W are not part of the CDR3 here.

cdr3_aa,j_call,v_call
ASSLTPGEQY,TRBJ2-7,TRBV12-3/TRBV12-4
ASSQSLDSGELF,TRBJ2-2,TRBV7-9
ASGPGNEQF,TRBJ2-1,TRBV10-2
ASSSGYGYT,TRBJ1-2,TRBV7-9
ASRARDRPNEKLF,TRBJ1-4,TRBV10-2
ASSPLDRVQGAQY,TRBJ2-5,TRBV11-2
ASSPGGFADTQY,TRBJ2-3,TRBV19
ASSLGLADNEQF,TRBJ2-1,TRBV11-3
ASSQVVDGHEQF,TRBJ2-1,TRBV3-1/TRBV3-2
ASSYLVAGGPETQY,TRBJ2-5,TRBV6-5
ASSNREYNSPLH,TRBJ1-6,TRBV19
ASSLQGLGNEQF,TRBJ2-1,TRBV11-3
ASSLAGPPYEQY,TRBJ2-7,TRBV5-4
ATEGRITDTQY,TRBJ2-3,TRBV24-1
AWSGGTKETQY,TRBJ2-5,TRBV30
ASSPMSLDEKLF,TRBJ1-4,TRBV5-1
ASSQLLAGGEDGELF,TRBJ2-2,TRBV4-3
AISGTGGTNEKLF,TRBJ1-4,TRBV10-3
ASSVDRVGYEQY,TRBJ2-7,TRBV7-9
ASSLAIRTGKGPEAF,TRBJ1-1,TRBV5-4
ASSLSGTEAF,TRBJ1-1,TRBV28
ASGSGGALYNEQF,TRBJ2-1,TRBV12-5
ASSLGFFPAGVLLLSSYNEQF,TRBJ2-1,TRBV13
ASTLKQPEYEQY,TRBJ2-7,TRBV27
SASSRAGTEAF,TRBJ1-1,TRBV20-1
ASSQANRDFGYEQY,TRBJ2-7,TRBV4-1
ASSDTGYTQY,TRBJ2-3,TRBV19
ASSQGIRTGTGIATQY,TRBJ2-3,TRBV4-1
ASSGGQGPDPGGAF,TRBJ1-1,TRBV5-4
ASSRRGTGGEGEQF,TRBJ2-1,TRBV10-2
ASATGGAYNEQF,TRBJ2-1,TRBV19
ASRTSRGGELF,TRBJ2-2,TRBV2
ASSLEAGYETQY,TRBJ2-5,TRBV5-4
ASSEVGQGFREKLF,TRBJ1-4,TRBV2
ASRPPLGAGTVSYEQY,TRBJ2-7,TRBV10-1
ASSLDVFGAYEQF,TRBJ2-1,TRBV7-2
ASSDPVPGKAF,TRBJ1-1,TRBV10-2
ASSASGGGLSGANVLT,TRBJ2-6,TRBV9
AIAILPGNTGELF,TRBJ2-2,TRBV10-3
AIHLFDIKNTEAF,TRBJ1-1,TRBV2
ASSQDYDQPQH,TRBJ1-5,TRBV4-2
ASREGQGGYEQY,TRBJ2-7,TRBV6-1
ASSPLAGAYEQY,TRBJ2-7,TRBV4-2
ASSLSPGAGSGYT,TRBJ1-2,TRBV28
ASSQERQGYHEQY,TRBJ2-7,TRBV14
SVGEDYRREQF,TRBJ2-1,TRBV29-1
ASFMTGGLDTQY,TRBJ2-3,TRBV5-6
ASRPPRTGMNTEAF,TRBJ1-1,TRBV28